Listed below are T cell receptor beta chains from one sample, sequenced in a study of blood T cell repertoires in COVID-19. TCRdb's copy holds only in-frame clones and misses some; the assay was immunoSEQ multiplex PCR. The data hold around 100,000 clones, with 85% observed a single time. The sample comprised peripheral blood. These TCRs come from a man in his forties or fifties with acute or convalescent COVID-19. The CDR3 runs from the conserved cysteine through the conserved F or W. Fields, in order: V gene, D gene, J gene, clone size, CDR3 DNA, CDR3 protein. The D gene is left open where the match is weak. Part of the rows lack a size; the others show once, few, many or a class for expanded clones.

>TRBV28|-|TRBJ2-5|-
TGTGCCAGCAGTCCCGCCGGAGTGAAGACCCAGTACTTC
CASSPAGVKTQYF
>TRBV3-1/TRBV3-2|-|TRBJ2-5|-
TGTGCCAGCAGCCAATTTGCTAGCGAACAAGAGACCCAGTACTTC
CASSQFASEQETQYF
>TRBV2|TRBD2|TRBJ2-7|once
TGTGCCAGTAGACCGGGACTAGGATCCTACGAGCAGTACTTC
CASRPGLGSYEQYF
>TRBV24-1|-|TRBJ2-5|-
TGTGCCACCTCATCGAACCGGGACACAGAAGAGACCCAGTACTTC
CATSSNRDTEETQYF
>TRBV7-9|-|TRBJ1-4|-
TGTGCCAGCAGACTTTTCAGAGGTCAGGAAAAACTGTTTTTT
CASRLFRGQEKLFF
>TRBV5-1|-|TRBJ1-6|-
TGCGCCAGCAAGGCGGGGGACTATAATTCACCCCTCCACTTT
CASKAGDYNSPLHF
>TRBV3-1/TRBV3-2|-|TRBJ2-7|-
TGTGCCAGCAGCCAAGGAGTTAGCGGATACTACGAGCAGTACTTC
CASSQGVSGYYEQYF
>TRBV19|TRBD2|TRBJ2-1|-
TGTGCCAGTACAGCACTAGCGGGAGTCGGGTACAATGAGCAGTTCTTC
CASTALAGVGYNEQFF
>TRBV25-1|-|TRBJ1-1|-
TGTGCCAGCACCCCACGAGGCTATATGAACACTGAAGCTTTCTTT
CASTPRGYMNTEAFF
>TRBV4-1|-|TRBJ2-3|-
TGCGCCAGCAGCCAGAACCGGGGGGCCACAGATACGCAGTATTTT
CASSQNRGATDTQYF
>TRBV11-2|TRBD2|TRBJ2-5|-
TGTGCCAGCAGCTTAGGGGGCCTAGCGGGACCGGAGACCCAGTACTTC
CASSLGGLAGPETQYF
>TRBV10-3|-|TRBJ2-3|-
TGTGCCATCAGTGAGCGGGAGCCGCGCACAGATACGCAGTATTTT
CAISEREPRTDTQYF
>TRBV5-1|-|TRBJ2-3|-
TGCGCCAGCAGGACAAGCACAGATACGCAGTATTTT
CASRTSTDTQYF
>TRBV28|-|TRBJ2-5|-
TGTGCCAGCAACGAACCGACTAGTCTTTGGGAGACCCAGTACTTC
CASNEPTSLWETQYF
>TRBV29-1|-|TRBJ2-1|-
TGCAGCGTCGAGGCCAACCACAAATCCTACAATGAGCAGTTCTTC
CSVEANHKSYNEQFF
>TRBV28|TRBD2|TRBJ2-3|-
TGTGCCAGCAGTTTACTAGCGGGAGGGGGGTACGGGCAGTATTTT
CASSLLAGGGYGQYF
>TRBV6-4|TRBD1|TRBJ2-2|-
TGTGCCAGCAGTGCACCCGGGACAGTATACACCGGGGAGCTGTTTTTT
CASSAPGTVYTGELFF
>TRBV4-3|TRBD1|TRBJ2-5|-
TGCGCCAGCAGCCCCACCAGACAGGGGAGGGAGACCCAGTACTTC
CASSPTRQGRETQYF
>TRBV18|-|TRBJ1-2|-
TGTGCCAGCTCGGAGGCTGTCTATGGCTACACCTTC
CASSEAVYGYTF
>TRBV11-2|TRBD2|TRBJ2-2|-
TGTGCCAGCAGCTTTCCGGTGCCTTTAGCGGGAGAATCCGGGGAGCTGTTTTTT
CASSFPVPLAGESGELFF
>TRBV2|-|TRBJ1-1|-
TGTGCCAGCAAAGTAGAAAGAAACACTGAAGCTTTCTTT
CASKVERNTEAFF
>TRBV7-9|TRBD1|TRBJ2-7|-
TGTGCCAGCATCCCTCCGGGGACAGTCTCCTACGAGCAGTACTTC
CASIPPGTVSYEQYF
>TRBV11-2|-|TRBJ2-1|-
TGTGCCAGCAGAGAGAGACTAGATATAAATGAGCAGTTCTTC
CASRERLDINEQFF
>TRBV15|-|TRBJ2-2|-
TGTGCCACCAGCAGAGAGGGGCGGGGAAGGAACACCGGGGAGCTGTTTTTT
CATSREGRGRNTGELFF
>TRBV9|-|TRBJ1-1|-
TGTGCCAGCAGCGTAGACGTTCGGGGGTTGGGCACTGAAGCTTTCTTT
CASSVDVRGLGTEAFF
>TRBV3-1/TRBV3-2|TRBD1|TRBJ2-3|few
TGTGCCAGCAGCCACCGGGACAGGGAGGGTACGCAGTATTTT
CASSHRDREGTQYF
>TRBV6-5|-|TRBJ2-2|-
TGTGCCAGCAGTACCCTGGCAGGAGGTCCCGGGGAGCTGTTTTTT
CASSTLAGGPGELFF
>TRBV28|TRBD1|TRBJ1-5|-
TGTGCCAGCACCCCGGGACAGGGTCATCAGCCCCAGCATTTT
CASTPGQGHQPQHF
>TRBV4-3|-|TRBJ1-2|few
TGCGCCAGCAGCCAAGGCCTGACAGATGGCTACACCTTC
CASSQGLTDGYTF
>TRBV28|-|TRBJ2-1|-
TGTGCCAGCAGCTCGACTACATCGCAGTTCTTC
CASSSTTSQFF
>TRBV6-5|TRBD2|TRBJ2-7|-
TGTGCCAGCAGGACCCCCGCCGGACTAGCTTACGAGCAGTACTTC
CASRTPAGLAYEQYF
>TRBV7-9|-|TRBJ2-7|-
TGTGCCATAGTTAGCGGCACCTACGAGCAGTACTTC
CAIVSGTYEQYF
>TRBV20-1|-|TRBJ2-1|-
TGCAGTGCTGGTGGTACCCACGAGGGGTTCTTC
CSAGGTHEGFF
>TRBV28|TRBD2|TRBJ2-4|-
TGTGCCAGCAGTTTCGCCGGGGCCGGGGGGATTCAGTACTTC
CASSFAGAGGIQYF
>TRBV2|-|TRBJ1-2|few
TGTGCCAGCAGTGAAGCGCTTGGGGGCCACTATGGCTACACCTTC
CASSEALGGHYGYTF
>TRBV6-5|TRBD1|TRBJ2-7|-
TGTGCCAGCCGGGACAGGTTCTACGAGCAGTACTTC
CASRDRFYEQYF
>TRBV9|-|TRBJ1-4|-
TGTGCCAGCAGCGTATCGGGGACTAATGAAAAACTGTTTTTT
CASSVSGTNEKLFF
>TRBV19|-|TRBJ1-2|-
TGTGCCAGTAGTCTCGACAGCTATGGCTACACCTTC
CASSLDSYGYTF
>TRBV27|TRBD1|TRBJ2-3|-
TGTGCCAGCAGTTTATCTTCAGGGCGACAGGGCCGAACAGATACGCAGTATTTT
CASSLSSGRQGRTDTQYF
>TRBV5-1|-|TRBJ2-3|-
TGCGCCAGCAGCCACCTTGGGGGGAACACAGATACGCAGTATTTT
CASSHLGGNTDTQYF
>TRBV5-1|TRBD2|TRBJ2-7|-
TGCGCCAGCAGCCCGGGACTAGCGGGAGGGTACGAGCAGTACTTC
CASSPGLAGGYEQYF
>TRBV11-2|TRBD2|TRBJ2-3|-
TGTGCCAGCAGCAAAGGGACTAGCGGGAGCACAGATACGCAGTATTTT
CASSKGTSGSTDTQYF
>TRBV2|TRBD2|TRBJ2-1|-
TGTGCCAGCAGTGCTCCGGGACTAGCGGTCTACAATGAGCAGTTCTTC
CASSAPGLAVYNEQFF
>TRBV3-1/TRBV3-2|TRBD2|TRBJ2-7|-
TGTGCCAGCAGCCCCCGACTAGCGGCCTACGAGCAGTACTTC
CASSPRLAAYEQYF
>TRBV5-1|TRBD1|TRBJ1-2|-
TGCGCCAGCAGCTTGGACAGGGGGCAATATGGCTACACCTTC
CASSLDRGQYGYTF
>TRBV28|-|TRBJ1-2|-
TGTGCCAGCAGTTTGGGGTCACATGCGGGGGGCTACACCTTC
CASSLGSHAGGYTF
>TRBV6-2/TRBV6-3|-|TRBJ1-2|once
TGTGCCAGCAGTCAATACAGGGTCCTCTCTAACTATGGCTACACCTTC
CASSQYRVLSNYGYTF
>TRBV10-3|TRBD2|TRBJ2-7|-
TGTGCCATCAGCCCCCTAGCGGGTCTCTACGAGCAGTACTTC
CAISPLAGLYEQYF
>TRBV15|-|TRBJ1-5|-
TGTGCCACCAGCAGAGATCGCAGGAATCAGCCCCAGCATTTT
CATSRDRRNQPQHF